The clone carrying this T cell receptor beta chain was counted ten times or more. No antigen is known for it. This record comes from a study of early T cells in non-severe SARS-CoV-2 infection. Study overall: Unsorted whole blood bulk RNA was sequenced, with unpaired chains.

Study observations and caveats: Matches to VDJdb favored anti-spike CD8 responses and missed private and CD4 specificities.

V dropped 0 bases and J dropped 8 bases, with 13 bases sitting between them. Germline loops: CDR1 DFQATT, CDR2 SNEGSKA (reference sequence). This CDR3 has 13 residues. Individual cDNA molecules were tagged with unique molecular identifiers, the study reported. TCRdb ran MiXCR on the 5' RACE reads and lists one entry per CDR3 protein. Of around 57,000 distinct CDR3 sequences in the sample, 6% to 7% were seen once. This chain uses TRBV20-1 with TRBJ1-2; D not certain. The sequenced sample was whole blood. The sequence was collected from an adult who was a healthcare worker with PCR-confirmed SARS-CoV-2 infection or an uninfected control (not recorded which). The CDR3 sequence: CSARDLVAQGYTF. DNA of the CDR3: TGCAGTGCTAGAGATCTCGTGGCTCAAGGCTACACCTTC.